This TCR beta chain was captured in a study of CD4 T cells in relation to SARS-CoV-2 and coronaviruses. Study-level information: Crossreactive spike epitopes shared across donors were mapped to their HLA restriction.

Before the COVID-19 pandemic, during about 2011-2019, CD4+ T cells were taken from unexposed donors. This CDR3 spans 11 amino acids. V lost 6 bases and J lost 7, with 8 bases in between. Looked up from germline, CDR1 is LNHDA and CDR2 is SQIVND (reference sequence). The data were produced by immunoSEQ multiplex PCR, yet TCRdb's version contains in-frame clones alone and is incomplete. This sample has about 64,000 clones, with roughly 93% found just once. Study-level findings and limits: According to naive versus memory sequencing, detected responses are memory recall, not newly primed.

Remarks on this clone: The antigen remains unidentified.

The chain employs TRBV19 and TRBJ2-3, with D unclear. The sequence came from a human donor in good health. The material sequenced was naive CD4+ T cells from PBMCs. The subset: naive CD4+ T cells isolated by negative enrichment. The CDR3 region has the DNA TGTGCCAGTAGGGCAGCAAATACGCAGTATTTT. The encoded protein is CASRAANTQYF.